At least ten counts were recorded for the clone carrying this TCR beta chain. This record comes from a study of prognosis after radiotherapy for stage I lung cancer. Study-wide background: Newly diagnosed primary stage I lung tumors were present in 12 to 15 patients, and oligometastatic NSCLC after surgical resection of the primary tumor was present in roughly 5 patients. No patient received concurrent therapy with stereotactic body radiotherapy.

This CDR3 is built from 15 residues. Germline assignment: CDR1 SEHNR and CDR2 FQNEAQ (reference sequence). V dropped 0 bases and J dropped 6 bases, with 11 bases sitting between them. Two-round multiplex PCR amplified TCR beta CDR3 from genomic DNA. Primers specific to each TRBV and TRBJ gene were used in first-round PCR. One entry per CDR3 protein results from TCRdb running MiXCR on the multiplex PCR reads. The data contain around 56,000 distinct CDR3 sequences, 26% of them singletons. Sample: PBMCs, taken before or after stereotactic body radiation therapy (not recorded which). The sequence was obtained from a donor over 45 with non-small cell lung cancer. V gene TRBV7-9 combines with J gene TRBJ2-2; unclear D gene. The CDR3 sequence is CASSLAEWVPGELFF. The CDR3 DNA follows: TGTGCCAGCAGCTTAGCTGAGTGGGTACCCGGGGAGCTGTTTTTT. The variable domain in full, with the rest retrieved from reference TRBV7-9 and TRBJ2-2, is DTGVSQNPRHKITKRGQNVTFRCDPISEHNRLYWYRQTLGQGPEFLTYFQNEAQLEKSRLLSDRFSAERPKGSFSTLEIQRTEQGDSAMYLCASSLAEWVPGELFFGEGSRLTVL.